This is a list of T cell receptor beta chains from one sample in a study of blood T cell repertoires in COVID-19. Profiling relied on immunoSEQ multiplex PCR, and the TCRdb table lists in-frame clones only, not all of them. In the table there are 150,000 to 200,000 clones, approximately 88% of which are singletons. Sequencing was performed on PBMCs or T cells enriched from blood (not recorded which). The receptor set was obtained from a woman aged 60-75 years who had recovered from COVID-19. The CDR3 runs from the conserved cysteine through the conserved F or W. Fields, in order: D gene, J gene, clone size, V gene, CDR3 DNA, CDR3 protein. A D gene is named only where the DNA matches it firmly. For some rows the clone size is stated as once, few or many, or as a class when expanded; others skip it.

D gene: TRBD2
J gene: TRBJ2-1
clone size: .
V gene: TRBV5-1
CDR3 DNA: TGCGCCAGCAGCTTGGATGGAGCGGGGGGATACAATGAGCAGTTCTTC
CDR3 protein: CASSLDGAGGYNEQFF

D gene: TRBD2
J gene: TRBJ2-3
clone size: .
V gene: TRBV10-3
CDR3 DNA: TGTGCCATCAGTGAGGGGACTAGCATAGATACGCAGTATTTT
CDR3 protein: CAISEGTSIDTQYF

D gene: TRBD2
J gene: TRBJ2-3
clone size: .
V gene: TRBV14
CDR3 DNA: TGTGCCAGCAGCCAGGTTCTAGCGGCTAGCACAGATACGCAGTATTTT
CDR3 protein: CASSQVLAASTDTQYF

D gene: .
J gene: TRBJ1-1
clone size: .
V gene: TRBV30
CDR3 DNA: TGTGCCTGGAGCGCACAGGTGAACACTGAAGCTTTCTTT
CDR3 protein: CAWSAQVNTEAFF

D gene: .
J gene: TRBJ2-7
clone size: .
V gene: TRBV30
CDR3 DNA: TGTGCCTGGGTCCGGAAAGGGAGATACGAGCAGTACTTC
CDR3 protein: CAWVRKGRYEQYF

D gene: .
J gene: TRBJ2-1
clone size: .
V gene: TRBV5-1
CDR3 DNA: TGCGCCAGCAGCCCTGGGAGTCGGCAATACAATGAGCAGTTCTTC
CDR3 protein: CASSPGSRQYNEQFF

D gene: TRBD1
J gene: TRBJ1-4
clone size: .
V gene: TRBV7-9
CDR3 DNA: TGTGCCAGCAGCCCTACCGCCAGGGGACAGGGGAATGAAAAACTGTTTTTT
CDR3 protein: CASSPTARGQGNEKLFF

D gene: .
J gene: TRBJ1-3
clone size: once
V gene: TRBV18
CDR3 DNA: TGTGCCAGCTCAGACGACAGGTATTCTGGAAACACCATATATTTT
CDR3 protein: CASSDDRYSGNTIYF

D gene: .
J gene: TRBJ1-5
clone size: .
V gene: TRBV5-1
CDR3 DNA: TGCGCCAGCAGCCTTCAGGGGAATGTCAATCAGCCCCAGCATTTT
CDR3 protein: CASSLQGNVNQPQHF

D gene: TRBD2
J gene: TRBJ2-7
clone size: .
V gene: TRBV6-1
CDR3 DNA: TGTGCCAGCAGTGAAGTAGCGGGGCCTCTCCTCGTCGAGCAGTACTTC
CDR3 protein: CASSEVAGPLLVEQYF

D gene: TRBD2
J gene: TRBJ2-3
clone size: .
V gene: TRBV7-2
CDR3 DNA: TGTGCCAGCTCTCCGGGACTAGTGCAGTATTTT
CDR3 protein: CASSPGLVQYF

D gene: TRBD1
J gene: TRBJ1-5
clone size: .
V gene: TRBV2
CDR3 DNA: TGTGCCAGCAGTGGGACAGGGGCTCAGCCCCAGCATTTT
CDR3 protein: CASSGTGAQPQHF

D gene: .
J gene: TRBJ1-1
clone size: .
V gene: TRBV7-9
CDR3 DNA: TGTGCCAGCAGCTTATCAGTCACTGAAGCTTTCTTT
CDR3 protein: CASSLSVTEAFF

D gene: .
J gene: TRBJ1-1
clone size: .
V gene: TRBV16
CDR3 DNA: TGTGCCAGCAGCCGAGTTCAGGGGAACACTGAAGCTTTCTTT
CDR3 protein: CASSRVQGNTEAFF

D gene: .
J gene: TRBJ1-1
clone size: .
V gene: TRBV5-1
CDR3 DNA: TGCGCCAGCAGCTTGTCCCGGACAGCGAACACTGAAGCTTTCTTT
CDR3 protein: CASSLSRTANTEAFF

D gene: TRBD1
J gene: TRBJ1-2
clone size: .
V gene: TRBV25-1
CDR3 DNA: TGTGCCAGCAGTCCGGGACAGGGTGGCTATGGCTACACCTTC
CDR3 protein: CASSPGQGGYGYTF

D gene: TRBD1
J gene: TRBJ1-2
clone size: .
V gene: TRBV2
CDR3 DNA: TGTGCCAGCAGTGAACGGACAGGTTATGGCTACACCTTC
CDR3 protein: CASSERTGYGYTF

D gene: TRBD1
J gene: TRBJ2-7
clone size: .
V gene: TRBV5-1
CDR3 DNA: TGCGCCAGCAGCTTATCGGGGGACAGGGGTTACGAGCAGTACTTC
CDR3 protein: CASSLSGDRGYEQYF

D gene: .
J gene: TRBJ2-1
clone size: .
V gene: TRBV5-1
CDR3 DNA: TGCGCCAGCAGCATGGGGGCAGGCCTTGGCTACAATGAGCAGTTCTTC
CDR3 protein: CASSMGAGLGYNEQFF

D gene: TRBD2
J gene: TRBJ2-7
clone size: .
V gene: TRBV5-1
CDR3 DNA: TGCGCCAGTAGCAGAGGACTAGGACGATACGAGCAGTACTTC
CDR3 protein: CASSRGLGRYEQYF

D gene: TRBD1
J gene: TRBJ1-6
clone size: once
V gene: TRBV18
CDR3 DNA: TGTGCCAGCTCACAATCAGGGGGCTCCTATAATTCACCCCTCCACTTT
CDR3 protein: CASSQSGGSYNSPLHF

D gene: .
J gene: TRBJ1-1
clone size: .
V gene: TRBV7-9
CDR3 DNA: TGTGCCAGCAGCTCCCTCCTAGCGAACACTGAAGCTTTCTTT
CDR3 protein: CASSSLLANTEAFF

D gene: TRBD1
J gene: TRBJ2-5
clone size: .
V gene: TRBV12-5
CDR3 DNA: TGTGCTAGTGGACTGACAGGGATAGAGACCCAGTACTTC
CDR3 protein: CASGLTGIETQYF

D gene: TRBD1
J gene: TRBJ1-6
clone size: once
V gene: TRBV28
CDR3 DNA: TGTGCCAGCACTCCGGGACAGGGGTTTATCCTCCACTTT
CDR3 protein: CASTPGQGFILHF

D gene: TRBD2
J gene: TRBJ2-1
clone size: .
V gene: TRBV3-1/TRBV3-2
CDR3 DNA: TGTGCCAGCAGCCAAGGGGGACTAGCCAATGAGCAGTTCTTC
CDR3 protein: CASSQGGLANEQFF

D gene: .
J gene: TRBJ2-7
clone size: .
V gene: TRBV3-1/TRBV3-2
CDR3 DNA: TGTGCCAGCAGCCAAGCCCAGGTGGGCGACGAGCAGTACTTC
CDR3 protein: CASSQAQVGDEQYF

D gene: TRBD1
J gene: TRBJ2-2
clone size: .
V gene: TRBV5-4
CDR3 DNA: TGTGCCAGCGGACAGGGGGCGCGGGACGGGGAGCTGTTTTTT
CDR3 protein: CASGQGARDGELFF

D gene: TRBD2
J gene: TRBJ2-7
clone size: .
V gene: TRBV28
CDR3 DNA: TGTGCCAGCAGGACCGGGACTAGCGGGAGCAGGGGCTCCTACGAGCAGTACTTC
CDR3 protein: CASRTGTSGSRGSYEQYF

D gene: TRBD2
J gene: TRBJ2-3
clone size: .
V gene: TRBV5-4
CDR3 DNA: TGTGCCAGCACCGAGGCGGGAGGCCCTCAGCATACGCAGTATTTT
CDR3 protein: CASTEAGGPQHTQYF

D gene: .
J gene: TRBJ1-3
clone size: few
V gene: TRBV4-1
CDR3 DNA: TGCGCCAGCAGCCAAGGGGCAGGGATTACTGGAAACACCATATATTTT
CDR3 protein: CASSQGAGITGNTIYF

D gene: TRBD1
J gene: TRBJ1-5
clone size: .
V gene: TRBV3-1/TRBV3-2
CDR3 DNA: TGTGCCAGCAGCCAATCGTGGGACAGGGGGGACAATCAGCCCCAGCATTTT
CDR3 protein: CASSQSWDRGDNQPQHF

D gene: .
J gene: TRBJ1-3
clone size: .
V gene: TRBV5-1
CDR3 DNA: TGCGCCAGCAGCTTGGTGGAACAGGGCCTCGGTAACACCATATATTTT
CDR3 protein: CASSLVEQGLGNTIYF

D gene: TRBD1
J gene: TRBJ1-4
clone size: .
V gene: TRBV5-6
CDR3 DNA: TGTGCCAGCAGCAAGGGATCCGGACAGGGATGGGAAAAACTGTTTTTT
CDR3 protein: CASSKGSGQGWEKLFF

D gene: TRBD1
J gene: TRBJ2-2
clone size: .
V gene: TRBV14
CDR3 DNA: TGTGCCAGCAGCCCCAGGACAGGGAACACCGGGGAGCTGTTTTTT
CDR3 protein: CASSPRTGNTGELFF

D gene: .
J gene: TRBJ1-1
clone size: .
V gene: TRBV6-5
CDR3 DNA: TGTGCCAGCAGCGACCAACAGGGCTTGGGCACTGAAGCTTTCTTT
CDR3 protein: CASSDQQGLGTEAFF

D gene: TRBD1
J gene: TRBJ1-2
clone size: .
V gene: TRBV19
CDR3 DNA: TGTGCCAGTACCAACCCCTGGGACAGGGGCTTAGGCTACACCTTC
CDR3 protein: CASTNPWDRGLGYTF

D gene: TRBD1
J gene: TRBJ1-4
clone size: .
V gene: TRBV9
CDR3 DNA: TGTGCCAGCAGCGTAGGACAGGGGAATGAAAAACTGTTTTTT
CDR3 protein: CASSVGQGNEKLFF